Each of the 14 T cell receptor beta chains below was sequenced from the same sample in a study of blood T cell repertoires in COVID-19. Assay used: immunoSEQ multiplex PCR; TCRdb lists only in-frame clones, some missing. The sample yields 200,000 to 300,000 clones, around 80% seen once. The specimen sequenced was peripheral blood. Every receptor here comes from a man between 35 and 55 years old who had recovered from COVID-19.

The chain links TRBV6-5 to TRBJ1-1, with 8 bases fitting TRBD1. With 5 bases clipped from V and 4 bases from J, the junction kept 9 bases outside the gene matches. Per germline, CDR1 MNHEY and CDR2 SVGAGI. The CDR3 runs 15 residues. For the CDR3, the DNA is TGTGCCAGCAGTCAAACGACAGGGGCATCCACTGAAGCTTTCTTT. Translating it yields CASSQTTGASTEAFF.

The V gene is TRBV6-9, the J gene TRBJ1-4; no clear D gene. This CDR3 has 10 residues. The V gene lost 4 bases and the J gene lost 14 bases, with 8 bases spanning the gap. CDR1 is MNHGY, CDR2 SVAAGI, per germline. CDR3: CASSCGLLFF. The CDR3, as DNA: TGTGCCAGCAGTTGCGGGTTGCTGTTTTTT.

This clone was counted only a few times. This chain uses TRBV11-2 with TRBJ1-1; a weak D match, TRBD1 (6 bases). Deletions cut 1 base from V and 6 bases from J, with 15 bases between. CDR1 is SGHAT, CDR2 FQNNGV, per germline. This CDR3 is built from 15 residues. The DNA for the CDR3 is TGTGCCAGCAGCTTAGTGCCAGGGGCGATCCCTGAAGCTTTCTTT. Amino acid sequence: CASSLVPGAIPEAFF.

The V gene is TRBV11-2, the J gene TRBJ1-2; D is possibly TRBD1 (6 bases). V was trimmed by 0 bases and J by 1 base, leaving 12 bases between them. The CDR3 covers 16 residues. Per germline, CDR1 SGHAT and CDR2 FQNNGV. CDR3 in amino acids: CASSLDWTRGNYGYTF. The CDR3 DNA reads as TGTGCCAGCAGCTTAGATTGGACCAGGGGTAACTATGGCTACACCTTC.

The V gene is TRBV19, the J gene TRBJ1-2, with D possibly matching TRBD1 (6 bases). Germline assignment: CDR1 LNHDA and CDR2 SQIVND (reference sequence). V gave up 7 bases and J gave up 0 bases, with 18 bases separating them. The CDR3 consists of 16 residues. The CDR3 reads CASTTDGRGTNYGYTF. The CDR3 DNA sequence: TGTGCCAGTACCACCGATGGGAGGGGGACTAACTATGGCTACACCTTC.

This chain uses TRBV5-4 with TRBJ2-2; possibly TRBD2 for D (6 bases). The V gene lost 4 bases and the J gene lost 3 bases, with 13 bases spanning the gap. CDR3 size: 15 residues. The germline V gene encodes CDR1 SGHNT and CDR2 YYREEE (reference sequence). This CDR3 is CASSPAGFDTGELFF. Written as DNA, the CDR3 is TGTGCCAGCAGCCCGGCGGGGTTTGACACCGGGGAGCTGTTTTTT.

Only a few counts were recorded for this clone. This sequence joins TRBV6-6 and TRBJ1-2; 9 bases fit TRBD1. Germline V gene lookup returns CDR1 MNHNY and CDR2 SVGAGI (reference sequence). The V and J ends lost 5 bases and 10 bases, in that order; junction bases with no gene match: 5. This CDR3 comprises 12 residues. DNA for the CDR3: TGTGCCAGCAGTACAGGGGGCAACCCCTACACCTTC. Its translation is CASSTGGNPYTF.

The J gene is TRBJ2-7, the V gene TRBV4-1; D is perhaps TRBD1 (5 bases). In germline, CDR1 is MGHRA, CDR2 YSYEKL. Trimming left V 0 bases short and J 5 bases short, with 20 bases between. This CDR3 is built from 17 residues. CDR3 in amino acids: CASSQDRSRAAGHEQYF. CDR3 nucleotides: TGCGCCAGCAGCCAAGATAGAAGCAGGGCCGCTGGCCACGAGCAGTACTTC.

V usage is TRBV5-8 and J usage is TRBJ2-5; 10 nucleotides agree with TRBD2. The CDR3 totals 14 residues. V shed 3 bases, J shed 3 bases, and the junction held 2 bases outside the gene matches. Germline-derived CDR1 and CDR2 are SGHTS and YDEGEE. The CDR3 sequence: CASSYGLAEETQYF. The CDR3 DNA reads as TGTGCCAGCAGCTATGGACTAGCGGAAGAGACCCAGTACTTC.

The chain uses TRBV10-2 and TRBJ2-1, with 12 bases lining up with TRBD2. CDR1 and CDR2 from the germline V gene are WSHSY and SAAADI. The CDR3 is 16 residues long. The junction had 5 bases not matched to a gene; V was cut back by 8 bases and J by 0 bases. CDR3: CASALTSGSSYNEQFF. The CDR3 nucleotides are TGCGCCAGCGCGCTGACTAGCGGGAGCTCCTACAATGAGCAGTTCTTC.

CDR3 DNA sequence: TGTGCCAGTAGTATGGGGACTGGGATTGAAAAACTGTTTTTT. It translates to CASSMGTGIEKLFF. The V and J genes are TRBV19 and TRBJ1-4; the D gene is possibly TRBD1 (5 bases). Germline V CDR1 and CDR2: LNHDA, SQIVND (reference sequence). Trimming pared 3 bases from V and 7 bases from J, leaving 12 bases between. The CDR3 loop spans 14 amino acids.

The chain employs TRBV7-9 and TRBJ2-1, with TRBD2 matching 7 bases. The junction had 5 bases not matched to a gene; V was cut back by 6 bases and J by 3 bases. Germline V gives CDR1 SEHNR, CDR2 FQNEAQ (reference sequence). The CDR3 runs to 14 residues. CDR3 region: CASRSGEFYNEQFF. DNA of the CDR3: TGTGCCAGCAGAAGCGGGGAGTTCTACAATGAGCAGTTCTTC.

The chain combines TRBV18 with TRBJ2-2; possibly TRBD1 for D (5 bases). V was pared by 2 bases and J by 6 bases, with 13 bases between. CDR1 and CDR2 (germline): KGHSH, LQKENI. CDR3 length equals 15 residues. CDR3 DNA sequence: TGTGCCAGCTCACCATCAGGGCCCCCTTCCGGGGAGCTGTTTTTT. Amino acids: CASSPSGPPSGELFF.

This clone showed up just once. This chain links TRBV10-2 with TRBJ2-5; a weak D match, TRBD1 (5 bases). The CDR3 covers 14 residues. Germline CDR1 and CDR2: WSHSY and SAAADI. V lost 3 bases to trimming and J lost 7 bases, with 15 bases between them. The CDR3 protein is CASSEAQGLGTQYF. DNA for the CDR3: TGCGCCAGCAGTGAAGCGCAGGGCCTGGGGACCCAGTACTTC.